These 31 T cell receptor beta chains were sequenced from one sample in a study. TCRdb itself ran the 5' RACE reads through MiXCR, one entry per CDR3 protein. Of fewer than 15,000 distinct CDR3 sequences listed, more than 20% were seen once; the top ten hold less than 4%. Specimen: naive CD4+ T cells sorted from blood. Described subset: naive CD4+ T cells, CD4+CD45RA+CD25-. The receptor source for this set is a female donor with breast cancer.

This clonotype was seen at least ten times. V gene TRBV6-6 combines with J gene TRBJ2-7; D is ambiguous. Trimming pared 0 bases from V and 2 bases from J, leaving 2 bases between. Germline loops: CDR1 MNHNY, CDR2 SVGAGI (reference sequence). CDR3 length: 12 residues. CDR3 in amino acids: CASSYSAYEQYF. CDR3 DNA sequence: TGTGCCAGCAGTTACTCCGCCTACGAGCAGTACTTC.

The chain joins TRBV6-5 to TRBJ2-6; D remains ambiguous. V shed 2 bases and J shed 0 bases, with 8 bases lying between them. Germline V gene data show CDR1 as MNHEY and CDR2 as SVGAGI. The CDR3 contains 16 residues. CDR3 loop: CASSYTQSSGANVLTF. The CDR3 region has the DNA TGTGCCAGCAGTTACACCCAGAGCTCTGGGGCCAACGTCCTGACTTTC.

By share, this clonotype ranks as medium-sized. J is TRBJ2-7 and V is TRBV25-1, with TRBD1 identical over 10 bases. Per the germline V gene, CDR1 is MGHDK and CDR2 is SYGVNS. Trimming took 3 bases from V and 2 from J; bases not matched to a gene: 4. This CDR3 region has 15 residues. CDR3: CASSDSGTGAYEQYF. CDR3 nucleotide sequence: TGTGCCAGCAGTGATTCCGGGACAGGGGCCTACGAGCAGTACTTC.

Of note for this clonotype: A clone one base away is much larger, so this may be a read error. Because the CDR3 is missing its conserved closing phenylalanine or tryptophan, this is likely a read error. V gene TRBV6-5 combines with J gene TRBJ1-1; no reliable D call. Germline V lookup: CDR1 MNHEY, CDR2 SVGAGI. V shed 6 bases and J shed 4 bases, with 12 bases lying between them. The CDR3 runs 13 residues. The CDR3 loop reads CASRKQRSTEAFL. The CDR3 DNA follows: TGTGCCAGCAGGAAACAGCGATCCACTGAAGCTTTCCTT.

This clonotype showed up many times. The chain carries TRBV6-5 and TRBJ2-1; D is tentatively TRBD1 or TRBD2 (5 bases each). Germline lookup yields CDR1 MNHEY and CDR2 SVGAGI. The CDR3 contains 17 residues. V gave up 4 bases and J gave up 3 bases, with 19 bases separating them. CDR3 residues: CASSFRPGPRVYNEQFF. CDR3 DNA: TGTGCCAGCAGTTTTAGACCGGGACCCCGGGTCTACAATGAGCAGTTCTTC.

This clonotype was observed many times. CDR3 in DNA: TGTGCCAGCAGCTTGAGGGGGCGGGGAGAGCAGTACTTC. Protein sequence: CASSLRGRGEQYF. The rearrangement uses TRBV13 and TRBJ2-7, with a tentative D call TRBD1 (7 bases). Germline V lookup: CDR1 PRHDT, CDR2 FYEKMQ (reference sequence). With 3 bases removed from V and 7 bases from J, the gap between germline ends came to 13 bases. The CDR3 has 13 residues.

This clonotype was picked up a small number of times. Since a much larger clone is just one base distant, this may be a read error. The V and J genes are TRBV20-1 and TRBJ2-2; D is unresolved. CDR1 DFQATT and CDR2 SNEGSKA come from the germline V gene (reference sequence). Trimming pared 0 bases from V and 2 bases from J, leaving 16 bases between. The CDR3 sequence is 17 residues long. CDR3: CSARDQGRASNTGELFF. The CDR3 nucleotides are TGCAGTGCTAGAGATCAAGGACGAGCGTCTAACACCGGGGAGCTGTTTTTT.

The chain carries TRBV29-1 and TRBJ2-2, with no clear D. This CDR3 has 14 amino acids. Germline V gene data show CDR1 as SQVTM and CDR2 as ANQGSEA. V was shortened by 6 bases and J by 2 bases, with 13 bases between the two germline ends. In DNA, the CDR3 is TGCAGCGTCGATGCGGTGAGAAACACCGGGGAGCTGTTTTTT. Translating gives CSVDAVRNTGELFF.

V usage is TRBV5-1 and J usage is TRBJ2-7, with TRBD2 matching over 7 bases. J lost 5 bases, V lost 6 bases, and 11 bases had no gene match. The CDR3 consists of 14 residues. CDR1 SGHRS and CDR2 YFSETQ come from the germline V gene. This CDR3 reads CASKLGEGQNEQYF. CDR3 sequence (DNA): TGCGCCAGCAAATTGGGGGAGGGCCAGAACGAGCAGTACTTC.

This clonotype was picked up many times. This chain links TRBV4-1 with TRBJ2-7; TRBD2 aligns across 7 bases. V lost 3 bases and J lost 7; bases outside the gene matches: 18. CDR1 is MGHRA and CDR2 is YSYEKL in the germline V gene. The CDR3 has 17 residues. The CDR3 DNA is TGCGCCAGCAGCCATCCCTGGGTTCGCGGGAGAGCCGGAGAGCAGTACTTC. Residues: CASSHPWVRGRAGEQYF.

Details on this clonotype: It may be a read error: a sequence one base away is much more abundant. The V gene is TRBV29-1, the J gene TRBJ1-1; 11 bases fit TRBD1. The CDR3 length is 14 residues. Germline CDR1 SQVTM, CDR2 ANQGSEA. The ends lost 4 bases at V and 6 bases at J; junction bases unmatched: 7. Written as DNA, the CDR3 is TGCAGCGTTGTGTCTTGGACAGGGGGCGCTGAAGCTTTCTTT. It yields the protein CSVVSWTGGAEAFF.

The table lists this clonotype with a few counts. A single base separates this from a much larger clone, so it may be a read error. The CDR3 bases are TGTGCCATCAGTGGAGGGGTGAGGCCATACAATGAGCAGTTCTTC. Its translation: CAISGGVRPYNEQFF. This sequence joins TRBV10-3 and TRBJ2-1; TRBD1 or TRBD2 may be the D gene (5 bases each). This CDR3 comprises 15 residues. With 4 bases removed from V and 4 bases from J, the gap between germline ends came to 14 bases. CDR1 is ENHRY and CDR2 is SYGVKD in the germline V gene.

This clonotype was seen at least ten times. The rearrangement joins TRBV5-1 to TRBJ1-3; 7 positions match TRBD1. Losses at the gene ends were 0 bases for V and 0 bases for J; bases not matched to a gene: 12. The CDR3 is 19 amino acids. Germline lookup yields CDR1 SGHRS and CDR2 YFSETQ. CDR3 bases: TGCGCCAGCAGCTTGGAACCGGGACAGAGGGCCGACTCTGGAAACACCATATATTTT. This encodes CASSLEPGQRADSGNTIYF.

This clonotype was found a few times. V is TRBV16 and J is TRBJ2-1, with no clear D. The CDR3 length is 13 residues. The germline CDR1 and CDR2 sequences are KGHSY and FQNENV. The V end lost 7 bases, the J end lost 5 bases, and 12 bases lay between the germline ends. The CDR3 coding sequence is TGTGCCAGCACCTCACAGCGAGACAATGAGCAGTTCTTC. Encoded protein: CASTSQRDNEQFF.

The J gene is TRBJ1-5, the V gene TRBV19; D uncertain. CDR1 is LNHDA, CDR2 SQIVND, per germline (reference sequence). CDR3 length: 13 amino acids. Trimming stripped 4 bases from V and 3 bases from J, with 7 bases between. CDR3 DNA: TGTGCCAGTAGTACGGGATTCAATCAGCCCCAGCATTTT. The encoded protein is CASSTGFNQPQHF.

J is TRBJ2-7 and V is TRBV12-3 or TRBV12-4, with TRBD2 matching over 10 bases. The V and J ends lost 4 bases and 5 bases, in that order; junction bases with no gene match: 8. The CDR3 spans 15 residues. CDR3: CASSSVLAGFHEQYF. The CDR3 DNA reads as TGTGCCAGCAGTTCGGTACTAGCGGGATTTCACGAGCAGTACTTC.

This clonotype was detected many times. The chain combines TRBV7-8 with TRBJ1-1, with TRBD1 as a possible D gene (5 bases). Trimming took 3 bases from V and 0 from J, leaving 8 bases between them. This CDR3 has 14 amino acids. In germline, CDR1 is SGHVS, CDR2 FQNEAQ. CDR3 residues: CASSFGTLNTEAFF. The CDR3 coding sequence is TGTGCCAGCAGCTTCGGGACCCTGAACACTGAAGCTTTCTTT.

This clonotype was recorded many times. In DNA, the CDR3 is TGCAGTGCTAGACAGGGACAGGCTGGGCAGCCCCAGCATTTT. Translating it yields CSARQGQAGQPQHF. The genes are TRBV20-1 and TRBJ1-5, with 8 nucleotides matching TRBD1. Germline V gene lookup returns CDR1 DFQATT and CDR2 SNEGSKA (reference sequence). The V segment lost 2 bases and the J segment 7 bases; nucleotides outside the gene matches: 7. This CDR3 is 14 amino acids long.

Sample share makes this clonotype medium-sized (0.01 to 0.1%). The CDR3 DNA is TGCAGCGTTGGCAAGACAGGGGGATATTATGGCTACACCTTC. Translating gives CSVGKTGGYYGYTF. The V call is TRBV29-1, the J call TRBJ1-2; TRBD1 matches at 9 bases. V gave up 4 bases and J gave up 5 bases; unmatched junction bases: 8. Germline-derived CDR1 and CDR2 are SQVTM and ANQGSEA. The length of the CDR3 is 14 residues.

This clonotype is labeled medium-sized. This rearrangement joins TRBV6-5 to TRBJ2-7; TRBD1 matches at 7 bases. V lost 4 bases to trimming and J lost 5 bases; unmatched junction nucleotides: 5. This CDR3 contains 13 residues. Germline V gene sequence: CDR1 MNHEY, CDR2 SVGAGI. The CDR3 sequence is CASSFTGVDEQYF. CDR3 nucleotide sequence: TGTGCCAGCAGTTTCACAGGGGTGGACGAGCAGTACTTC.

The chain recombines TRBV3-1 with TRBJ2-7, with 8 bases fitting TRBD1. The V and J ends lost 2 bases and 5 bases, in that order; junction bases with no gene match: 5. CDR3 length: 14 residues. Germline V lookup: CDR1 LGHDT, CDR2 YNNKEL (reference sequence). The CDR3 bases are TGTGCCAGCAGCCAATGGACAGGGTCCCACGAGCAGTACTTC. It specifies CASSQWTGSHEQYF.

This clonotype was seen repeatedly, ten times or more. The J gene is TRBJ2-7, the V gene TRBV7-9; possible D gene TRBD2, 7 bases. Trimming stripped 5 bases from V and 5 bases from J, with 13 bases between. This CDR3 has 13 residues. Germline assignment: CDR1 SEHNR and CDR2 FQNEAQ (reference sequence). CDR3 protein: CASSQPGGHEQYF. CDR3 in DNA: TGTGCCAGCAGCCAGCCGGGGGGCCACGAGCAGTACTTC.

The sample holds many counts of this clonotype. V usage is TRBV12-3 or TRBV12-4 and J usage is TRBJ2-1; 10 nucleotides line up with TRBD2. The junction had 11 bases not matched to a gene; V was cut back by 6 bases and J by 9 bases. The CDR3 has 15 amino acids. Written as DNA, the CDR3 is TGTGCCAGCAGAGGGAGCGGGAGGGCCGGGGGTGAGCAGTTCTTC. The encoded protein is CASRGSGRAGGEQFF.

Within the sample, this clonotype is large. The chain has TRBV12-3 or TRBV12-4 and TRBJ1-2; D is undetermined. With 2 bases removed from V and 4 bases from J, the gap between germline ends came to 14 bases. CDR3 length equals 15 residues. CDR3 coding DNA: TGTGCCAGCAGTTTAACTGGCTCCACTACCTATGGCTACACCTTC. Protein: CASSLTGSTTYGYTF.

V usage is TRBV5-1 and J usage is TRBJ2-6; D is ambiguous. The CDR3 covers 13 residues. Trimming cost V 0 bases and J 2 bases, with 0 bases left between them. Germline lookup yields CDR1 SGHRS and CDR2 YFSETQ. CDR3 residues: CASSLAGANVLTF. The CDR3, as DNA: TGCGCCAGCAGCTTGGCTGGGGCCAACGTCCTGACTTTC.

This clonotype has a count of ten or more. This chain links TRBV6-5 with TRBJ1-2; 9 bases line up with TRBD1. J gave up 6 bases and V 6 bases, and 14 bases lay outside the gene matches. Germline assignment: CDR1 MNHEY and CDR2 SVGAGI. The CDR3 has 16 amino acids. Written as DNA, the CDR3 is TGTGCCAGCAGCTCCCCCGGGACAGGGTTATTGAATGGCTACACCTTC. Amino acid sequence: CASSSPGTGLLNGYTF.

This clonotype came up a few times. A much larger clone lies one base from this, so it may be a read error. The chain has TRBV5-1 and TRBJ2-1; 9 nucleotides agree with TRBD1. This CDR3 comprises 15 residues. Germline-derived CDR1 and CDR2 are SGHRS and YFSETQ. Trimming at V came to 0 bases and at J to 6 bases, leaving 4 bases not matched to a gene. CDR3 region: CASSLVGTGSNEQFF. The CDR3 DNA reads TGCGCCAGCAGCTTGGTAGGGACAGGGAGCAATGAGCAGTTCTTC.

The genes are TRBV7-9 and TRBJ2-3; D perhaps matches TRBD2 (6 bases). Per the germline V gene, CDR1 is SEHNR and CDR2 is FQNEAQ (reference sequence). The CDR3 is 16 residues long. V was cut by 6 bases and J by 3 bases, with 19 bases left in between. This CDR3 is CASRSGGGTRTDTQYF. In DNA form, the CDR3 reads TGTGCCAGCAGATCTGGTGGCGGGACCAGAACAGATACGCAGTATTTT.

V gene TRBV12-3 or TRBV12-4 combines with J gene TRBJ2-3, with D perhaps TRBD2 (6 bases). The germline V and J ends were trimmed by 5 bases and 2 bases, with 14 bases remaining between them. The CDR3 is 15 amino acids. The CDR3 spells CASSPSGPNTDTQYF. The DNA for the CDR3 is TGTGCCAGCAGTCCGAGCGGGCCTAACACAGATACGCAGTATTTT.

Regarding this clonotype: One end of the junction fails to match germline, which may point to a read error. The V gene is TRBV2, the J gene TRBJ1-5, with 8 bases that match TRBD1. The CDR3 has 13 amino acids. The germline V gene encodes CDR1 SNHLY and CDR2 FYNNEI. CDR3 protein: CASGNRGGQHQHF. The CDR3 DNA reads as TGTGCCAGCGGTAACAGGGGGGGTCAGCACCAGCATTTT.

This clonotype was recorded at least ten times. A much bigger clone sits one base away, suggesting this may be a read error. The chain carries TRBV7-6 and TRBJ2-1; TRBD2 is a possible D gene (6 bases). The CDR3 is 13 amino acids. From germline, CDR1 is SGHVS and CDR2 FNYEAQ. This CDR3 reads CAGSSGLRNEQFF. Here the CDR3 DNA reads TGTGCCGGCAGCTCGGGACTCCGGAATGAGCAGTTCTTC.